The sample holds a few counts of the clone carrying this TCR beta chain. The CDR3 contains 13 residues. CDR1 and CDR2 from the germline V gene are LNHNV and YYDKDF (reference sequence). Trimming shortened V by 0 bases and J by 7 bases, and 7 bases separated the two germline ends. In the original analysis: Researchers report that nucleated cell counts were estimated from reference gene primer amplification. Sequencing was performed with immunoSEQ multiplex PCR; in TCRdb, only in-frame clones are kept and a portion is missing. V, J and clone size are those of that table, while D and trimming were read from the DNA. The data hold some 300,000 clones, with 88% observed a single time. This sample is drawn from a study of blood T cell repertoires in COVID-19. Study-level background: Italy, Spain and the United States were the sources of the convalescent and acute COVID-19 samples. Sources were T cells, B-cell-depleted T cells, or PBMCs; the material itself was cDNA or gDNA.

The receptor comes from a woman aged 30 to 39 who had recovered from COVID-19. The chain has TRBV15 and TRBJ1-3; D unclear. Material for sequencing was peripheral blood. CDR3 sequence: CATSRDPSNTIYF. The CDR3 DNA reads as TGTGCCACCAGCAGAGATCCCTCGAACACCATATATTTT.